The present T cell receptor (beta chain) was sequenced within a study of cytomegalovirus exposure and HLA in healthy donors (dated by TCRdb to 2016 to 2017). About the study as a whole: According to a later analysis, one platform produced both the roughly 110 validation repertoires and the 666 repertoires of the first cohort. The study aimed to test whether signatures of past pathogen exposure could be identified by cataloging public T cell receptors. Besides the first cohort of 500 to 700 subjects, a separate validation cohort made up of 120 different subjects was used. The study combined high-throughput TCR immunosequencing, statistical association of individual TCRs with disease status, and machine learning to predict cytomegalovirus infection status. The paper as a whole reports these results and caveats: It was suggested by the authors that the approach could potentially be generalized to other disease states and immunological phenotypes. A later analysis had no HLA typing for the validation cohort, so co-occurrence there was scored across all 120 or so repertoires. The classifier was reported to diagnose cytomegalovirus status with high specificity and sensitivity in both the original and validation cohorts. A total of 164 TCR beta chains were listed by the study as associated with cytomegalovirus. A later analysis found that TCRs clustered in the first cohort also tended to co-occur in the roughly 110 validation repertoires, with 90% to 95% of cluster scores above 0. A few of the identified cytomegalovirus-associated TCR beta chains were confirmed in vitro to be specific for cytomegalovirus antigens. While some public TCRs were present in many individuals, most TCR sequences turned up only very rarely across donors.

The count of this clone is one. Its binding antigen is unknown. The record has no base qualities; no much larger clone is one base away. The donors belonged to the validation cohort of approximately 130 subjects, which was separate from the roughly 700-subject first cohort. CDR1 SEHNR and CDR2 FQNEAQ were looked up in the germline V gene (reference sequence). V loses 11 bases of germline sequence and J loses 2 bases, and the interval between the two ends is 18 bases. The CDR3 sequence holds 14 residues, the cysteine and phenylalanine included. The read is trimmed to its CDR3 DNA, 42 bases read in frame from base 1. Library prep was done by the immunoSEQ multiplex PCR assay. The authors' analysis ran thus. A statistical classification framework was built for diagnosing cytomegalovirus status from the catalog of TCR beta chain sequences. In TCRdb, the immuneACCESS table is reduced to in-frame sequences with V and J assigned. These tables do not hold every clone; where another copy was compared, an unresolved V gene accounts for under half, and the others remain unexplained. The V and J calls and clone size are taken from that table; D and trimming were inferred from the DNA. The sample contains over 200,000 clones, 80% to 90% of them found a single time. The ten largest clones take up about 2.9% of the sample.

The sequence is built from TRBV7-9 and TRBJ1-1, with TRBD1 as a weak D call on 5 bases. Sequences were obtained from PBMCs. This TCR was recovered from a woman in her late teens or twenties in good health and CMV-seronegative. The CDR3: CAVQKDRLNTEAFF. The DNA sequence is given as TGTGCCGTCCAGAAAGACAGACTTAACACTGAAGCTTTCTTT. This CDR3, with the reference TRBV7-9 and TRBJ1-1 proteins standing in past its ends, gives the full variable domain DTGVSQNPRHKITKRGQNVTFRCDPISEHNRLYWYRQTLGQGPEFLTYFQNEAQLEKSRLLSDRFSAERPKGSFSTLEIQRTEQGDSAMYLCAVQKDRLNTEAFFGQGTRLTVV.